This TCR beta chain was sequenced for a study of early T cells in non-severe SARS-CoV-2 infection. In its sample, this clonotype was seen a few times. TCRdb called the 5' RACE reads again in MiXCR, with one record for every CDR3 protein. The data hold about 64,000 distinct CDR3 sequences, with roughly 9% observed a single time. Trimming at V came to 4 bases and at J to 5 bases, leaving 7 bases not matched to a gene. The CDR3 runs 15 residues. The germline gives CDR1 SGHNT, CDR2 YYREEE (reference sequence). The chain combines TRBV5-4 with TRBJ2-2; the match to TRBD2 covers 8 bases. This material consisted of whole blood, taken at baseline. The receptor comes from an adult who was a healthcare worker with PCR-confirmed SARS-CoV-2 infection or an uninfected control (not recorded which). Here the CDR3 reads CASSLKREQTGELFF. CDR3 in DNA: TGTGCCAGCAGCCTTAAGCGGGAGCAGACCGGGGAGCTGTTTTTT.